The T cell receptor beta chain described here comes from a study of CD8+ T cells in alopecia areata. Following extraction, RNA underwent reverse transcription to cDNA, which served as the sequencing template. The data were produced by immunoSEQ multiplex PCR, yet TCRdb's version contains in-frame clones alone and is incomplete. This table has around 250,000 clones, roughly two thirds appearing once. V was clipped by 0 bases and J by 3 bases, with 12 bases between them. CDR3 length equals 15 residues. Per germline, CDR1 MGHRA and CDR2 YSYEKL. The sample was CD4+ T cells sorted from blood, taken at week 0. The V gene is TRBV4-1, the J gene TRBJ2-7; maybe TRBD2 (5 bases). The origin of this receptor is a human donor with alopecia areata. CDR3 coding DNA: TGCGCCAGCAGCCAAGACCAACCTGGAGGCTACGAGCAGTACTTC. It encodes CASSQDQPGGYEQYF.